A single sample is the source of the 29 T cell receptor beta chains below, sequenced in a study of shared clonotypes between healthy human individuals. Sequencing was performed with immunoSEQ multiplex PCR; in TCRdb, only in-frame clones are kept and a portion is missing. The table records just over 95,000 clones, roughly 69% of them present only once. Sequencing was done on a sample of memory CD8+ T cells sorted from blood. Subset in this sample: CD45RO+ cells pooled with CCR7-negative TemRA cells. These receptors were taken from a man aged 25-45 years in good health.

V usage is TRBV12-5 and J usage is TRBJ2-7; D remains unclear. Germline values: CDR1 LGHNT, CDR2 FRNRAP. V was shortened by 2 bases and J by 2 bases, with 16 bases between the two germline ends. This CDR3 has 16 amino acids. CDR3 nucleotides: TGTGCTAGTGGTTTGTATAGAGGTTTAACTACCTACGAGCAGTACTTC. It yields the protein CASGLYRGLTTYEQYF.

The genes are TRBV29-1 and TRBJ1-1, with D possibly matching TRBD1 (5 bases). The CDR3 has 20 amino acids. The germline gives CDR1 SQVTM, CDR2 ANQGSEA. V was shortened by 4 bases and J by 2 bases, with 32 bases between the two germline ends. CDR3 protein: CSVVLSLGPGPNLPNTEAFF. The CDR3 DNA is TGCAGCGTTGTGCTTTCACTGGGACCGGGACCCAACTTGCCCAACACTGAAGCTTTCTTT.

This clone has at least ten counts. This CDR3 is also generated by other DNA sequences in the sample. V gene TRBV6-4 combines with J gene TRBJ2-1; possibly TRBD2 for D (5 bases). Germline V lookup: CDR1 MRHNA, CDR2 SNTAGT. Trimming removed 2 bases from V and 3 bases from J, with 5 bases in between. The CDR3 consists of 13 residues. The CDR3, as DNA: TGTGCCAGCAGTGACGGGAGCTACAATGAGCAGTTCTTC. The encoded protein is CASSDGSYNEQFF.

The chain combines TRBV18 with TRBJ2-2; a weak D match, TRBD2 (6 bases). Trimming left V 6 bases short and J 4 bases short, with 15 bases between. This CDR3 spans 15 amino acids. Germline-derived CDR1 and CDR2 are KGHSH and LQKENI. The CDR3 sequence: CASSGGTPGTGELFF. The CDR3 bases are TGTGCCAGCTCCGGCGGGACGCCGGGCACCGGGGAGCTGTTTTTT.

The rearrangement joins TRBV28 to TRBJ2-7; 7 bases are shared with TRBD2. The CDR3 has 15 residues. CDR1 is MDHEN, CDR2 SYDVKM, per germline. V lost 4 bases and J lost 1; bases outside the gene matches: 7. CDR3: CASSSPGGASYEQYF. CDR3 sequence (DNA): TGTGCCAGCAGTTCCCCGGGGGGAGCATCCTACGAGCAGTACTTC.

V gene TRBV28 combines with J gene TRBJ2-1, with 7 bases that match TRBD2. This CDR3 is 14 amino acids long. V trimming: 8 bases; J trimming: 1 base; junction bases outside the gene matches: 5. Germline CDR1 MDHEN, CDR2 SYDVKM. The CDR3: CASGRSGSYNEQFF. The CDR3 nucleotides read TGTGCCAGCGGCCGTAGCGGGTCCTACAATGAGCAGTTCTTC.

This rearrangement joins TRBV6-5 to TRBJ2-1; D remains unclear. The CDR3 contains 14 residues. The germline V gene encodes CDR1 MNHEY and CDR2 SVGAGI. Deletions cut 2 bases from V and 8 bases from J, with 13 bases between. DNA for the CDR3: TGTGCCAGCAGTTACGCCAAATCGGGCTATGAGCAGTTCTTC. Protein product: CASSYAKSGYEQFF.

The J gene is TRBJ2-7, the V gene TRBV28; TRBD2 matches at 7 bases. The CDR3 is 18 amino acids. The ends lost 4 bases at V and 6 bases at J; junction bases unmatched: 21. Germline V gives CDR1 MDHEN, CDR2 SYDVKM. CDR3 DNA sequence: TGTGCCAGCAGTTCCCCCCGGACTAGGACGCTAAGGGAGGGCGAGCAGTACTTC. Translation: CASSSPRTRTLREGEQYF.

The J gene is TRBJ2-7, the V gene TRBV11-2, with 9 bases fitting TRBD2. The ends lost 1 base at V and 0 bases at J; junction bases unmatched: 4. The germline CDR1 and CDR2 sequences are SGHAT and FQNNGV. The CDR3 totals 16 residues. Here the CDR3 DNA reads TGTGCCAGCAGCTTAGGCGGGAGGGGAGGCTCCTACGAGCAGTACTTC. This gives the protein CASSLGGRGGSYEQYF.

CDR3 residues: CASSLSGTSGGQYF. CDR3 nucleotide sequence: TGTGCCAGCAGTTTATCCGGGACTAGCGGTGGGCAGTACTTC. The chain uses TRBV27 and TRBJ2-7; 11 nucleotides line up with TRBD2. The CDR3 length is 14 residues. Germline V gene sequence: CDR1 MNHEY, CDR2 SMNVEV (reference sequence). Unmatched junction bases numbered 4, after V lost 0 bases and J lost 9 bases.

The V call is TRBV11-2, the J call TRBJ2-1; D uncertain. The CDR3 has 15 amino acids. V was shortened by 1 base and J by 1 base, with 8 bases between the two germline ends. Germline CDR1 is SGHAT and CDR2 is FQNNGV. CDR3 loop: CASSLVISSYNEQFF. The CDR3 coding sequence is TGTGCCAGCAGCTTAGTGATCTCATCCTACAATGAGCAGTTCTTC.

In DNA, the CDR3 is TGTGCCAGCAGTGAAGGGATTACCAACTACAATGAGCAGTTCTTC. Its translation: CASSEGITNYNEQFF. This chain joins TRBV25-1 and TRBJ2-1; D ambiguous. V was trimmed by 2 bases and J by 3 bases, leaving 11 bases between them. The CDR3 length is 15 residues. Germline V lookup: CDR1 MGHDK, CDR2 SYGVNS.

This clone was recorded many times. The chain uses TRBV5-1 and TRBJ2-3; perhaps TRBD1 as D (7 bases). The V and J ends lost 0 bases and 6 bases respectively, with 20 bases between them. Germline V gene lookup returns CDR1 SGHRS and CDR2 YFSETQ. The length of the CDR3 is 17 residues. The CDR3 DNA follows: TGCGCCAGCAGCTTGGATCAGGGGGGTACGGCTTCGGATACGCAGTATTTT. As protein: CASSLDQGGTASDTQYF.

The chain is built from TRBV5-5 and TRBJ2-1, with unresolved D. V lost 0 bases and J 7 bases, leaving 2 bases between the germline ends. Germline V gives CDR1 SGHKS, CDR2 YYEKEE (reference sequence). CDR3 size: 11 residues. The CDR3 bases are TGTGCCAGCAGCTTGGCTAATGAGCAGTTCTTC. Translated: CASSLANEQFF.

This chain joins TRBV11-2 and TRBJ1-2; 10 positions match TRBD1. The junction had 6 bases not matched to a gene; V was cut back by 4 bases and J by 4 bases. The length of the CDR3 is 15 residues. Germline CDR1 SGHAT, CDR2 FQNNGV. The CDR3 sequence: CASSSTTGGSYGYTF. The CDR3 region has the DNA TGTGCCAGCAGCTCAACGACAGGGGGCAGCTATGGCTACACCTTC.

The chain couples TRBV5-4 to TRBJ1-4; no clear D. Germline assignment: CDR1 SGHNT and CDR2 YYREEE (reference sequence). Deletions cut 2 bases from V and 3 bases from J, with 8 bases between. The CDR3 spans 14 residues. CDR3 sequence (DNA): TGTGCCAGCAGCTTCCCCGGTGCTAATGAAAAACTGTTTTTT. Its translation is CASSFPGANEKLFF.

The V gene is TRBV30, the J gene TRBJ2-6; D is perhaps TRBD2 (6 bases). Germline assignment: CDR1 GTSNPN and CDR2 SVGIG (reference sequence). V dropped 8 bases and J dropped 3 bases, with 14 bases sitting between them. CDR3 length equals 14 residues. Written as DNA, the CDR3 is TGTGCCGCTATGCGGGGTGGTGGGGCCAACGTCCTGACTTTC. Translating gives CAAMRGGGANVLTF.

The CDR3 region has the DNA TGTGCCAGCTCTTCTACCTCGAATACGCAGTATTTT. Its protein product is CASSSTSNTQYF. The rearrangement links TRBV27 to TRBJ2-3; D remains ambiguous. The CDR3 sequence is 12 residues long. Germline lookup yields CDR1 MNHEY and CDR2 SMNVEV (reference sequence). Trimming shortened V by 8 bases and J by 7 bases, and 13 bases separated the two germline ends.

The chain recombines TRBV4-1 with TRBJ2-7; D possibly corresponds to TRBD2 (5 bases). Germline V lookup: CDR1 MGHRA, CDR2 YSYEKL. The CDR3 is made up of 13 amino acids. V shed 3 bases and J shed 6 bases, with 12 bases lying between them. CDR3 DNA: TGCGCCAGCAGCCAGGCGGGTAAGCGCGAGCAGTACTTC. It specifies CASSQAGKREQYF.

The chain combines TRBV9 with TRBJ1-4; tentatively, D is TRBD1 (6 bases). The V gene lost 0 bases and the J gene lost 7 bases, with 13 bases spanning the gap. The germline gives CDR1 SGDLS, CDR2 YYNGEE. The CDR3 is 15 residues long. The chain's CDR3 is CASSVEAGDFEKLFF. Here the CDR3 DNA reads TGTGCCAGCAGCGTAGAGGCAGGGGATTTTGAAAAACTGTTTTTT.

This clone was detected only a few times. The rearrangement links TRBV7-6 to TRBJ2-1; D unclear. Deletions cut 0 bases from V and 6 bases from J, with 9 bases between. The CDR3 length is 14 residues. Germline V lookup: CDR1 SGHVS, CDR2 FNYEAQ. The CDR3 loop is CASSLAGAANEQFF. In DNA, the CDR3 is TGTGCCAGCAGCTTAGCGGGCGCCGCCAATGAGCAGTTCTTC. Using reference TRBV7-6 and TRBJ2-1 for the parts outside the CDR3, the full variable domain is GAGVSQSPRYKVTKRGQDVALRCDPISGHVSLYWYRQALGQGPEFLTYFNYEAQQDKSGLPNDRFSAERPEGSISTLTIQRTEQRDSAMYRCASSLAGAANEQFFGPGTRLTVL.

The chain joins TRBV27 to TRBJ1-1; 10 bases are a match to TRBD1. This CDR3 contains 17 residues. CDR1 and CDR2 (germline): MNHEY, SMNVEV (reference sequence). V was clipped by 4 bases and J by 0 bases; unmatched bases: 8. The CDR3 bases are TGTGCCAGCAGTTCCCGTACGACAGGGGGCCTGAACACTGAAGCTTTCTTT. This translates into CASSSRTTGGLNTEAFF.

The chain has TRBV7-2 and TRBJ2-7; the D is unclear. CDR1 and CDR2 (germline): SGHTA, FQGNSA. The CDR3 length is 12 residues. Trimming left V 5 bases short and J 5 bases short, with 10 bases between. For the CDR3, the DNA is TGTGCCAGCAGCCAAGGACCCGACGAGCAGTACTTC. Its translation: CASSQGPDEQYF.

This chain connects TRBV10-3 to TRBJ2-5; D gene unclear. The CDR3 spans 16 residues. The germline V gene encodes CDR1 ENHRY and CDR2 SYGVKD. V was clipped by 2 bases and J by 0 bases, with 13 bases between them. CDR3 nucleotide sequence: TGTGCCATCAGTGAGCGGGTCGGAGCGAACCAAGAGACCCAGTACTTC. It translates to CAISERVGANQETQYF.

As DNA, the CDR3 is TGTGCCAGCAGCCTCCGGGACAGGGGGCGCCCAACGGGAAACACCATATATTTT. Protein sequence: CASSLRDRGRPTGNTIYF. The chain links TRBV28 to TRBJ1-3, with TRBD1 identical over 12 bases. The CDR3 consists of 18 residues. Germline CDR1 MDHEN, CDR2 SYDVKM. The junction had 13 bases not matched to a gene; V was cut back by 6 bases and J by 4 bases.

The chain recombines TRBV6-6 with TRBJ1-2; D may be TRBD1 (5 bases). V dropped 8 bases and J dropped 8 bases, with 6 bases sitting between them. Germline loops: CDR1 MNHNY, CDR2 SVGAGI (reference sequence). The length of the CDR3 is 9 residues. CDR3 region: CASGDGYTF. The CDR3 nucleotides read TGTGCCAGCGGGGACGGCTACACCTTC.

This clone appeared a few times. The chain employs TRBV7-9 and TRBJ1-1, with D uncertain. The CDR3 runs 11 residues. V was trimmed by 2 bases and J by 5 bases, leaving 3 bases between them. In germline, CDR1 is SEHNR, CDR2 FQNEAQ (reference sequence). CDR3 region: CASSLITEAFF. For the CDR3, the DNA is TGTGCCAGCAGCTTAATAACTGAAGCTTTCTTT.

J is TRBJ1-3 and V is TRBV25-1; 7 nucleotides agree with TRBD1. V shed 5 bases and J 0 bases; nucleotides not matched to a gene: 7. The V gene's germline CDR1 is MGHDK and CDR2 SYGVNS. The CDR3 runs 16 residues. In nucleotides, the CDR3 is TGTGCCAGCAGTACCCAGGGGGGCGGCTCTGGAAACACCATATATTTT. Residues: CASSTQGGGSGNTIYF.

This sequence joins TRBV6-1 and TRBJ2-7, with D perhaps assigned TRBD1 or TRBD2 (5 bases each). The germline V gene has CDR1 MNHNS and CDR2 SASEGT. CDR3 size: 13 residues. The V gene lost 8 bases and the J gene lost 0 bases, with 11 bases spanning the gap. This CDR3 reads CASRDLVSYEQYF. DNA for the CDR3: TGTGCCAGCCGGGACCTCGTCTCCTACGAGCAGTACTTC.